Each of the 29 T cell receptor beta chains below was sequenced from the same sample in a study of cytomegalovirus exposure and HLA in healthy donors. PCR amplification relied on 60 Vbeta primers (plus 13 Jbeta primers). Sequencing was performed with immunoSEQ multiplex PCR; in TCRdb, only in-frame clones are kept and a portion is missing. The table shows about 200,000 clones, with around 83% occurring only once. The sequenced sample was PBMCs. These TCRs come from a woman in her late teens or twenties in good health and CMV-seronegative.

The gene calls are TRBV11-2 and TRBJ2-1; TRBD2 aligns across 9 bases. The V gene's germline CDR1 is SGHAT and CDR2 FQNNGV. This CDR3 comprises 13 residues. Losses at the gene ends were 3 bases for V and 7 bases for J; bases not matched to a gene: 1. The CDR3 DNA is TGTGCCAGCAGCTTTAGCGGGGGTAATGAGCAGTTCTTC. Encoded protein: CASSFSGGNEQFF.

The chain combines TRBV28 with TRBJ1-2, with 8 positions matching TRBD1. The CDR3 consists of 14 residues. Germline lookup yields CDR1 MDHEN and CDR2 SYDVKM. V shed 5 bases, J shed 7 bases, and the junction held 9 bases outside the gene matches. The chain's CDR3 is CASSQTTGETGYTF. CDR3 DNA: TGTGCCAGCAGTCAAACGACAGGGGAGACTGGCTACACCTTC.

The chain has TRBV27 and TRBJ1-1, with 9 bases aligning to TRBD1. Trimming at V came to 6 bases and at J to 3 bases, leaving 11 bases not matched to a gene. CDR1 and CDR2 (germline): MNHEY, SMNVEV (reference sequence). The CDR3 contains 16 residues. The CDR3 DNA follows: TGTGCCAGCAGCCGGGGGACAGGGCGTTTGGACACTGAAGCTTTCTTT. This codes for CASSRGTGRLDTEAFF.

A few counts support this clone. The rearrangement links TRBV19 to TRBJ1-5; D gene uncertain. CDR1 is LNHDA, CDR2 SQIVND, per germline (reference sequence). V shed 1 base and J shed 5 bases, with 9 bases lying between them. The CDR3 covers 14 residues. CDR3 protein: CASSIVAADQPQHF. For the CDR3, the DNA is TGTGCCAGTAGTATAGTGGCGGCCGATCAGCCCCAGCATTTT.

The rearrangement joins TRBV11-2 to TRBJ2-1; 11 bases match TRBD2. The CDR3 length is 15 residues. Trimming at V came to 5 bases and at J to 6 bases, leaving 6 bases not matched to a gene. CDR1 is SGHAT and CDR2 is FQNNGV in the germline V gene. In nucleotides, the CDR3 is TGTGCCAGCAGCCCTGGGCTAGCGGGAGGCAATGAGCAGTTCTTC. Residues: CASSPGLAGGNEQFF. The full variable domain, in which reference TRBV11-2 and TRBJ2-1 provide the parts outside the CDR3, is EAGVAQSPRYKIIEKRQSVAFWCNPISGHATLYWYQQILGQGPKLLIQFQNNGVVDDSQLPKDRFSAERLKGVDSTLKIQPAKLEDSAVYLCASSPGLAGGNEQFFGPGTRLTVL.

The rearrangement uses TRBV4-1 and TRBJ2-5; D perhaps matches TRBD1 (5 bases). The J call is in doubt because the DNA end fits TRBJ2-7 better. The CDR3 loop spans 16 amino acids. Per the germline V gene, CDR1 is MGHRA and CDR2 is YSYEKL. The CDR3 DNA reads TGCGCCAGCAGCCAAGATTCCGCAGGGCGGTCCTACGAGCAGTACTTC. Translating it yields CASSQDSAGRSYEQYF.

This sequence joins TRBV5-6 and TRBJ2-3, with TRBD2 identical over 8 bases. CDR3 length equals 18 residues. Losses at the gene ends were 0 bases for V and 4 bases for J; bases not matched to a gene: 13. Looked up from germline, CDR1 is SGHDT and CDR2 is YYEEEE. The CDR3 nucleotides read TGTGCCAGCAGCTTGGAACTGGGAGCGGGAGTTAGCGCAGATACGCAGTATTTT. This encodes CASSLELGAGVSADTQYF.

The chain joins TRBV28 to TRBJ2-7; a possible D gene is TRBD1 (6 bases). V lost 3 bases and J 4 bases, leaving 7 bases between the germline ends. The CDR3 totals 12 residues. Germline CDR1 reads MDHEN; CDR2 reads SYDVKM. CDR3 nucleotides: TGTGCCAGCAGTTTGACAGGTTACGAGCAGTACTTC. It specifies CASSLTGYEQYF. Supplemented by reference TRBV28 and TRBJ2-7, the full variable domain reads DVKVTQSSRYLVKRTGEKVFLECVQDMDHENMFWYRQDPGLGLRLIYFSYDVKMKEKGDIPEGYSVSREKKERFSLILESASTNQTSMYLCASSLTGYEQYFGPGTRLTVT.

This clone was seen only a few times. The chain has TRBV4-1 and TRBJ1-5; maybe TRBD1 (6 bases). Germline values: CDR1 MGHRA, CDR2 YSYEKL. Trimming removed 4 bases from V and 2 bases from J, with 12 bases in between. The CDR3 has 15 residues. The CDR3 is CASSLHRDRNQPQHF. The CDR3 DNA reads TGCGCCAGCAGCCTTCACAGGGATCGCAATCAGCCCCAGCATTTT.

This clone appeared a few times. CDR3 region: CASRMTENYGYTF. CDR3 nucleotide sequence: TGTGCCAGCAGAATGACAGAGAACTATGGCTACACCTTC. The chain recombines TRBV25-1 with TRBJ1-2; TRBD1 is a possible D gene (5 bases). Trimming took off 6 bases at V and 2 bases at J, with 10 bases between the two ends. The length of the CDR3 is 13 residues. Germline CDR1 MGHDK, CDR2 SYGVNS.

The chain couples TRBV5-6 to TRBJ2-7; 7 bases agree with TRBD2. Germline-derived CDR1 and CDR2 are SGHDT and YYEEEE. The CDR3 extends over 15 amino acids. V lost 2 bases, J lost 2 bases, and 7 bases stayed unmatched. DNA of the CDR3: TGTGCCAGCAGCTTCGGGACTAAAGATGCCTACGAGCAGTACTTC. It specifies CASSFGTKDAYEQYF.

This chain uses TRBV7-9 with TRBJ2-1; 12 bases map to TRBD2. V lost 4 bases, J lost 7 bases, and 11 bases stayed unmatched. Germline CDR1 reads SEHNR; CDR2 reads FQNEAQ (reference sequence). CDR3 length: 17 residues. The DNA of the CDR3 is TGTGCCAGCAGCTCCACCACTAGCGGGAGGTTGGCGAATGAGCAGTTCTTC. It encodes CASSSTTSGRLANEQFF. The full variable domain, rest sourced from reference TRBV7-9 and TRBJ2-1, is DTGVSQNPRHKITKRGQNVTFRCDPISEHNRLYWYRQTLGQGPEFLTYFQNEAQLEKSRLLSDRFSAERPKGSFSTLEIQRTEQGDSAMYLCASSSTTSGRLANEQFFGPGTRLTVL.

This chain joins TRBV6-1 and TRBJ2-1; tentatively, D is TRBD1 (6 bases). The germline CDR1 and CDR2 sequences are MNHNS and SASEGT. This CDR3 region has 14 residues. Between the trimmed V and J ends, which lost 2 bases and 7 bases, there was a span of 12 bases. The chain's CDR3 is CASSEWGPRNEQFF. The CDR3 nucleotides are TGTGCCAGCAGTGAATGGGGGCCTCGAAATGAGCAGTTCTTC.

This clone has a single count. The gene calls are TRBV4-3 and TRBJ1-1, with TRBD1 as a possible D gene (6 bases). Germline loops: CDR1 LGHNA, CDR2 YSLEER. The ends were cut back, 3 bases at V and 7 bases at J, with 18 bases in the middle. This CDR3 spans 15 amino acids. The CDR3 is CASSHQGGDIREAFF. The CDR3 region has the DNA TGCGCCAGCAGCCACCAAGGGGGGGACATTCGTGAAGCTTTCTTT.

The chain employs TRBV7-8 and TRBJ2-3; 9 bases match TRBD2. V gave up 3 bases and J gave up 4 bases; unmatched junction bases: 8. Germline CDR1 reads SGHVS; CDR2 reads FQNEAQ. The length of the CDR3 is 16 residues. CDR3 sequence: CASSFYSGSGPDTQYF. The CDR3 DNA sequence: TGTGCCAGCAGCTTCTATAGCGGGAGCGGGCCAGATACGCAGTATTTT. The full variable domain, in which reference TRBV7-8 and TRBJ2-3 provide the parts outside the CDR3, is GAGVSQSPRYKVAKRGQDVALRCDPISGHVSLFWYQQALGQGPEFLTYFQNEAQLDKSGLPSDRFFAERPEGSVSTLKIQRTQQEDSAVYLCASSFYSGSGPDTQYFGPGTRLTVL.

This clone has a single count. V and J are TRBV9 and TRBJ2-1; the D gene is possibly TRBD1 (5 bases). There are 15 residues in the CDR3. CDR1 and CDR2 from the germline V gene are SGDLS and YYNGEE. Trimming stripped 0 bases from V and 8 bases from J, with 15 bases between. CDR3 loop: CASSVGPGNYDEQFF. The CDR3 DNA reads as TGTGCCAGCAGCGTAGGACCAGGGAATTATGATGAGCAGTTCTTC.

V is TRBV6-5 and J is TRBJ2-5; D unresolved. Deletions cut 0 bases from V and 1 base from J, with 6 bases between. There are 14 residues in the CDR3. Germline V CDR1 and CDR2: MNHEY, SVGAGI. CDR3 sequence: CASSYSIVQETQYF. The CDR3 DNA sequence: TGTGCCAGCAGTTACTCGATAGTCCAAGAGACCCAGTACTTC.

The rearrangement links TRBV28 to TRBJ1-1, with D perhaps TRBD1 (5 bases). The ends were cut back, 3 bases at V and 6 bases at J, with 11 bases in the middle. The CDR3 has 13 residues. Germline V gene lookup returns CDR1 MDHEN and CDR2 SYDVKM. The CDR3 DNA is TGTGCCAGCAGTTTCTCCAGGGCCGCTGAAGCTTTCTTT. It is translated as CASSFSRAAEAFF.

A few counts support this clone. The chain combines TRBV28 with TRBJ2-3; TRBD2 matches at 14 bases. The CDR3 sequence is 18 residues long. Germline V gene lookup returns CDR1 MDHEN and CDR2 SYDVKM. After removal of 5 bases from V and 5 bases from J, the junction contained 12 bases not matched to a gene. CDR3 amino acids: CASSPFGTSGSKEDTQYF. CDR3 DNA: TGTGCCAGCAGTCCGTTCGGGACTAGCGGGAGTAAGGAAGATACGCAGTATTTT.

The rearrangement links TRBV19 to TRBJ1-1; D unresolved. The CDR3 covers 15 residues. The germline V and J ends were trimmed by 0 bases and 0 bases, with 8 bases remaining between them. Germline CDR1 is LNHDA and CDR2 is SQIVND (reference sequence). The CDR3 spells CASSIDGGVNTEAFF. The CDR3 nucleotides are TGTGCCAGTAGTATAGACGGAGGAGTGAACACTGAAGCTTTCTTT.

This rearrangement joins TRBV30 to TRBJ2-3, with 9 bases matching TRBD2. CDR3 length equals 12 residues. Germline trimming cut 5 bases from V and 3 bases from J; bases unmatched to any gene: 0. Germline loops: CDR1 GTSNPN, CDR2 SVGIG (reference sequence). DNA of the CDR3: TGTGCCTGGGGACTAGCGACAGATACGCAGTATTTT. This sequence encodes CAWGLATDTQYF.

This clone was observed once. The chain couples TRBV10-1 to TRBJ2-1; 7 positions match TRBD1. Looked up from germline, CDR1 is WNHNN and CDR2 is SYGVQD (reference sequence). J gave up 6 bases and V 5 bases, and 10 bases lay outside the gene matches. The CDR3 runs 15 residues. The CDR3 coding sequence is TGCGCCAGCAGTTCAACAGGGGAGACGAGCAATGAGCAGTTCTTC. Translation: CASSSTGETSNEQFF.

This chain joins TRBV4-1 and TRBJ1-2, with TRBD1 matching over 10 bases. The germline gives CDR1 MGHRA, CDR2 YSYEKL. The CDR3 loop spans 16 amino acids. Trimming took 0 bases from V and 6 from J; bases not matched to a gene: 7. The DNA for the CDR3 is TGCGCCAGCAGCCAAGATTGGCGACAGGGGGCGCATGGCTACACCTTC. It translates to CASSQDWRQGAHGYTF.

The gene calls are TRBV11-2 and TRBJ1-4; no clear D. Germline loops: CDR1 SGHAT, CDR2 FQNNGV. V was clipped by 3 bases and J by 1 base, with 12 bases between them. This CDR3 region has 16 residues. The CDR3 coding sequence is TGTGCCAGCAGCTTCACCGGGATTCTAACTAATGAAAAACTGTTTTTT. Translated: CASSFTGILTNEKLFF. Using reference TRBV11-2 and TRBJ1-4 for the parts outside the CDR3, the full variable domain is EAGVAQSPRYKIIEKRQSVAFWCNPISGHATLYWYQQILGQGPKLLIQFQNNGVVDDSQLPKDRFSAERLKGVDSTLKIQPAKLEDSAVYLCASSFTGILTNEKLFFGSGTQLSVL.

The rearrangement links TRBV4-3 to TRBJ2-1; 11 bases are a match to TRBD2. This CDR3 is built from 15 residues. Per the germline V gene, CDR1 is LGHNA and CDR2 is YSLEER. V was clipped by 0 bases and J by 7 bases; unmatched bases: 2. Written as DNA, the CDR3 is TGCGCCAGCAGCCAAGATCGGACTAGCGGGAATGAGCAGTTCTTC. Its translation: CASSQDRTSGNEQFF.

The V call is TRBV9, the J call TRBJ1-3; 8 bases align to TRBD1. CDR1 is SGDLS, CDR2 YYNGEE, per germline. The trim removed 3 bases at V and 0 bases at J, leaving 8 bases unmatched. CDR3 length: 17 residues. The CDR3: CASSAWTGPVSGNTIYF. CDR3 sequence (DNA): TGTGCCAGCAGCGCTTGGACAGGGCCGGTCTCTGGAAACACCATATATTTT.

This chain joins TRBV30 and TRBJ1-4, with D maybe TRBD1 (5 bases). V was shortened by 4 bases and J by 4 bases, with 16 bases between the two germline ends. The CDR3 is made up of 15 amino acids. Germline V CDR1 and CDR2: GTSNPN, SVGIG (reference sequence). The CDR3 sequence is CAWTWNGGLNEKLFF. Written as DNA, the CDR3 is TGTGCCTGGACCTGGAACGGGGGACTTAATGAAAAACTGTTTTTT. The full variable domain, in which reference TRBV30 and TRBJ1-4 provide the parts outside the CDR3, is SQTIHQWPATLVQPVGSPLSLECTVEGTSNPNLYWYRQAAGRGLQLLFYSVGIGQISSEVPQNLSASRPQDRQFILSSKKLLLSDSGFYLCAWTWNGGLNEKLFFGSGTQLSVL.

The J gene is TRBJ2-5, the V gene TRBV19, with TRBD1 identical over 8 bases. The J call is doubtful: the DNA matches TRBJ2-7 better. CDR1 is LNHDA, CDR2 SQIVND, per germline (reference sequence). The CDR3 runs 14 residues. CDR3 nucleotides: TGTGCCAGTACAGACAGGGGACACTCCTACGAGCAGTACTTC. It yields the protein CASTDRGHSYEQYF.

V is TRBV20-1 and J is TRBJ2-4, with D perhaps TRBD1 (5 bases). The CDR3 is 11 residues long. The ends were cut back, 0 bases at V and 15 bases at J, with 12 bases in the middle. The germline V gene has CDR1 DFQATT and CDR2 SNEGSKA (reference sequence). The CDR3 bases are TGCAGTGCTAGAGAAGAGGCAGGGTCGTACTTC. Translation gives CSAREEAGSYF.